This record concerns one TCR beta chain sequence. What it recognizes is unknown. TCRdb's table, derived via immunoSEQ multiplex PCR, lists solely in-frame clones and lacks some. Here the sample spans about 100,000 clones, about 85% being singletons. Germline assignment: CDR1 LNHDA and CDR2 SQIVND (reference sequence). The CDR3 is 14 residues long. J gave up 3 bases and V 5 bases, and 7 bases lay outside the gene matches. These data come from a study of T cell responses to AZD1222 COVID-19 vaccine. Study context: Pooled in the analysis were second doses at about 4 or about 12 weeks. Study findings and constraints: Females made up more of the donors, who were largely white British, and clonal diversity may have come out too low. Dominant at 160-218 and 743-854, vaccine-associated CD4 TCRs also spanned spike. Seropositive AZD1222 recipients at baseline numbered only 5 to 7.

The chain links TRBV19 to TRBJ2-7; 7 bases agree with TRBD1. The sample consisted of peripheral blood, taken on day 0 of AZD1222 vaccination. The sequence derives from an adult in good health. The CDR3 reads CASSSLDRDYEQYF. DNA for the CDR3: TGTGCCAGTAGTTCCCTCGACAGGGACTACGAGCAGTACTTC.